Presented here are 6 T cell receptor beta chains from one specimen sequenced in a study of shared clonotypes between healthy human individuals. Assay: immunoSEQ multiplex PCR; the TCRdb copy retains only in-frame clones and omits some. The table shows hundreds of thousands of clones, with roughly 95% occurring only once. The naive CD8 subset, CD45RO-negative cells positively selected for CCR7, excluded terminally differentiated effector memory CD45RA+ cells. The sample consisted of naive CD8+ T cells sorted from blood. These receptors all stem from a woman between 25 and 40 years old in good health.

The chain couples TRBV18 to TRBJ2-5; TRBD2 agrees at 9 bases. Judging by the DNA end, TRBJ2-7 fits better; the J call may be wrong. Germline V gives CDR1 KGHSH, CDR2 LQKENI. The CDR3 consists of 15 residues. For the CDR3, the DNA is TGTGCCAGCTCACCACAGCGGGAGGACTCCTACGAGCAGTACTTC. It is translated as CASSPQREDSYEQYF.

V and J are TRBV5-8 and TRBJ1-1; no clear D. The CDR3 loop spans 13 amino acids. Germline V gene data show CDR1 as SGHTS and CDR2 as YDEGEE. V shed 1 base and J shed 0 bases, with 4 bases lying between them. The CDR3 region is CASSLSLNTEAFF. The CDR3 nucleotides are TGTGCCAGCAGCTTGAGTTTGAACACTGAAGCTTTCTTT.

The V gene is TRBV7-6, the J gene TRBJ1-5; 7 nucleotides match TRBD1. CDR3 size: 15 residues. V trimming: 4 bases; J trimming: 5 bases; junction bases outside the gene matches: 8. Germline CDR1 reads SGHVS; CDR2 reads FNYEAQ. CDR3 loop: CASSSDQGDDQPQHF. In nucleotides, the CDR3 is TGTGCCAGCAGCTCCGATCAGGGGGACGATCAGCCCCAGCATTTT.

V gene TRBV30 combines with J gene TRBJ1-3, with no clear D. The CDR3 contains 12 residues. Germline values: CDR1 GTSNPN, CDR2 SVGIG (reference sequence). Trimming stripped 4 bases from V and 5 bases from J, with 9 bases between. This CDR3 reads CAWKGVRNTIYF. The CDR3 DNA reads TGTGCCTGGAAGGGAGTTAGAAACACCATATATTTT.

In this sample, this clone turned up once. V gene TRBV7-9 combines with J gene TRBJ2-1; D gene ambiguous. Germline V CDR1 and CDR2: SEHNR, FQNEAQ (reference sequence). CDR3 length equals 11 residues. The V end was cut by 2 bases, the J end by 8 bases, with 4 bases between. CDR3 residues: CASSLLHEQFF. DNA for the CDR3: TGTGCCAGCAGCTTACTTCATGAGCAGTTCTTC.

CDR3 amino acids: CASSYMQGSDTEAFF. CDR3 coding DNA: TGCGCCAGCAGCTACATGCAGGGATCTGACACTGAAGCTTTCTTT. The gene calls are TRBV5-1 and TRBJ1-1; D is possibly TRBD1 (5 bases). This CDR3 is 15 amino acids long. V gave up 3 bases and J gave up 3 bases, with 15 bases separating them. Germline V gene lookup returns CDR1 SGHRS and CDR2 YFSETQ.